Listed below are T cell receptor beta chains from one sample, sequenced in a study of cytomegalovirus exposure and HLA in healthy donors. The repertoire was sequenced with immunoSEQ multiplex PCR; TCRdb's copy has only in-frame clones and lacks some. The sample includes 52,000 or so clones, 77% of them seen just once. Specimen: PBMCs. Receptors originate from a woman in her thirties or forties in good health and CMV-seropositive. Both conserved end residues are part of each CDR3. The order of the fields is D gene, V gene, CDR3 protein. D genes are given only for firm matches.

D gene: -; V gene: TRBV29-1; CDR3 protein: CSVYGQARSYEQYF
D gene: TRBD2; V gene: TRBV30; CDR3 protein: CAWSSGGVPNEQFF
D gene: TRBD1; V gene: TRBV7-2; CDR3 protein: CASSLDGTGSYEQYF
D gene: TRBD1; V gene: TRBV15; CDR3 protein: CATSNDRGEGQPQHF
D gene: TRBD1; V gene: TRBV9; CDR3 protein: CASSVAPGGEKLFF
D gene: TRBD1; V gene: TRBV5-1; CDR3 protein: CASSTDRGRGGYTF
D gene: TRBD1; V gene: TRBV6-1; CDR3 protein: CASSENSPPPTGSVSSGNTIYF
D gene: TRBD1; V gene: TRBV5-4; CDR3 protein: CASSTGQALSYNEQFF
D gene: TRBD1; V gene: TRBV7-2; CDR3 protein: CASSLSRGQGGANTEAFF
D gene: -; V gene: TRBV4-3; CDR3 protein: CASSPGHSGANVLTF
D gene: -; V gene: TRBV9; CDR3 protein: CASSEGHLSNQPQHF
D gene: -; V gene: TRBV30; CDR3 protein: CAWGERRETQYF
D gene: TRBD1; V gene: TRBV9; CDR3 protein: CASSVAPGTVEQYF
D gene: -; V gene: TRBV11-2; CDR3 protein: CASSLAVAEAFF
D gene: TRBD1; V gene: TRBV4-2; CDR3 protein: CASSQEPGQGAGGYTF
D gene: TRBD2; V gene: TRBV27; CDR3 protein: CASSRASGGVEQYF
D gene: TRBD2; V gene: TRBV9; CDR3 protein: CASSSPERGTQYF
D gene: TRBD2; V gene: TRBV5-3; CDR3 protein: CARNSQTSKPDTQYF
D gene: TRBD2; V gene: TRBV7-2; CDR3 protein: CASSFQRGGGSDTQYF
D gene: -; V gene: TRBV28; CDR3 protein: CATGPSYTEAFF
D gene: TRBD1; V gene: TRBV10-2; CDR3 protein: CASSKSPGQVNQPQHF
D gene: -; V gene: TRBV5-6; CDR3 protein: CASSLRGSSYNEQFF
D gene: TRBD1; V gene: TRBV28; CDR3 protein: CASSPDREWDEAFF
D gene: TRBD1; V gene: TRBV11-2; CDR3 protein: CASSRDRDEQYF
D gene: TRBD1; V gene: TRBV28; CDR3 protein: CASRIDREWQPQHF
D gene: TRBD1; V gene: TRBV7-7; CDR3 protein: CASSYQGTGKGYEQYF
D gene: -; V gene: TRBV18; CDR3 protein: CASSPARNEQFF
D gene: TRBD1; V gene: TRBV9; CDR3 protein: CASSYGQGSEAFF
D gene: TRBD1; V gene: TRBV4-2; CDR3 protein: CASSQEWPGQGRIISGNIIYF
D gene: -; V gene: TRBV10-2; CDR3 protein: CASSEWKAAGMGNAGYGYTF
D gene: TRBD1; V gene: TRBV9; CDR3 protein: CASSSGQGFTEAFF
D gene: -; V gene: TRBV5-4; CDR3 protein: CASSLEPSRSTYEQYF
D gene: -; V gene: TRBV5-1; CDR3 protein: CASSLPIAGADYGYTF
D gene: TRBD2; V gene: TRBV4-3; CDR3 protein: CASSQSSTSGGGETQYF
D gene: TRBD1; V gene: TRBV19; CDR3 protein: CAKEFGTGSYEQYF
D gene: TRBD2; V gene: TRBV7-3; CDR3 protein: CASGTDTSADTQYF
D gene: -; V gene: TRBV19; CDR3 protein: CASSIPGEGSGPQHF
D gene: -; V gene: TRBV4-2; CDR3 protein: CASSQEFRESYEKLFF
D gene: -; V gene: TRBV7-9; CDR3 protein: CASRPGQTEAFF
D gene: TRBD1; V gene: TRBV19; CDR3 protein: CASGQVGYTF
D gene: TRBD1; V gene: TRBV4-2; CDR3 protein: CASSRATGTNQPQHF
D gene: -; V gene: TRBV25-1; CDR3 protein: CASSERLGSNEQFF
D gene: -; V gene: TRBV29-1; CDR3 protein: CSVEERGGTNEKLFF